A selection of T cell receptor beta chains follows, all from one sample in a study of blood T cell repertoires in COVID-19. Sequencing was performed with immunoSEQ multiplex PCR; in TCRdb, only in-frame clones are kept and a portion is missing. The sample records 140,000 to 150,000 clones, under 90% being singletons. Sequences were obtained from peripheral blood. The origin of the receptors is a human donor in a cohort sampled during active COVID-19. CDR3s include the opening cysteine and the closing phenylalanine or tryptophan. The D gene is left open where the match is weak. Rows may omit the clone size; those that give it use once, few, many or a size class.

TRBJ1-5 | TRBV15 | . | . | TGTGCCACCAGCAGACCCTATAGCAATCAGCCCCAGCATTTT | CATSRPYSNQPQHF
TRBJ2-1 | TRBV9 | few | . | TGTGCCAGCAGCCCAACGAGGACTATCCGCTCCTACAATGAGCAGTTCTTC | CASSPTRTIRSYNEQFF
TRBJ2-2 | TRBV24-1 | . | . | TGTGCCTCAGGGGGGCGCGGGAACACCGGGGAGCTGTTTTTT | CASGGRGNTGELFF
TRBJ1-2 | TRBV12-3/TRBV12-4 | . | . | TGTGCCAGCAGTCTGGACAGAGACTATGGCTACACCTTC | CASSLDRDYGYTF
TRBJ1-5 | TRBV2 | . | TRBD1 | TGTGCCAGCAACAGGGGTAGCAATCAGCCCCAGCATTTT | CASNRGSNQPQHF
TRBJ1-3 | TRBV6-5 | . | . | TGTGCCAGCGGAGGGGCGTCAGACTCTGGAAACACCATATATTTT | CASGGASDSGNTIYF
TRBJ1-2 | TRBV11-3 | . | . | TGTGCCAGCGAGGGGGGGAGAAGGGATGGCTACACCTTC | CASEGGRRDGYTF
TRBJ2-3 | TRBV29-1 | once | . | TGCAGCGTTGAAGGGGCGGAACAGGGAGATACGCAGTATTTT | CSVEGAEQGDTQYF
TRBJ2-5 | TRBV6-4 | . | . | TGTGCCAGCAGTGACTCGACAGGTTCAGAGACCCAGTACTTC | CASSDSTGSETQYF
TRBJ1-3 | TRBV25-1 | . | . | TGTGCCAGCATTGACTCAGGATTCTCTGGAAACACCATATATTTT | CASIDSGFSGNTIYF
TRBJ2-1 | TRBV5-1 | . | . | TGCGCCAGCAGCTTGGTGGGGGCAGGCAATGAGCAGTTCTTC | CASSLVGAGNEQFF
TRBJ1-2 | TRBV10-3 | . | TRBD1 | TGTGCCATCAGTGACCCCGGACAGGGAGAAGGCTACACCTTC | CAISDPGQGEGYTF
TRBJ1-4 | TRBV19 | few | TRBD1 | TGTGCCAGTAGGACGGGACAGCTTAATGAAAAACTGTTTTTT | CASRTGQLNEKLFF
TRBJ2-3 | TRBV5-4 | . | TRBD2 | TGTGCCAGCAGCTCAGCGGGGGGGAGAACAGATACGCAGTATTTT | CASSSAGGRTDTQYF
TRBJ2-5 | TRBV20-1 | . | . | TGCAGTGCCAGCAGGGTAGAGACCCAGTACTTC | CSASRVETQYF
TRBJ1-1 | TRBV5-5 | once | . | TGTGCCAGCAGCTTAGCAGCCCTTACGGGAACTGAAGCTTTCTTT | CASSLAALTGTEAFF
TRBJ1-2 | TRBV6-4 | . | TRBD1 | TGTGCCAGCAGTGAATGGGGACAGGGCAACTATGGCTACACCTTC | CASSEWGQGNYGYTF
TRBJ2-2 | TRBV19 | . | . | TGTGCCAGTTCTAGCGTCTGGAACACCGGGGAGCTGTTTTTT | CASSSVWNTGELFF
TRBJ1-6 | TRBV6-1 | . | . | TGTGCCAGCAGTGAAGTATATGACAGTAATTCACCCCTCCACTTT | CASSEVYDSNSPLHF
TRBJ2-3 | TRBV28 | . | . | TGTGCCAGCAGTTTCAGGGCGGGGATCACAGATACGCAGTATTTT | CASSFRAGITDTQYF
TRBJ1-1 | TRBV6-2/TRBV6-3 | . | . | TGTGCCAGCAGCCCAAATCGACAACTTGGGAACACTGAAGCTTTCTTT | CASSPNRQLGNTEAFF
TRBJ1-5 | TRBV7-2 | . | . | TGTGCCAGCAGCTTAGCCAGGGATAATCAGCCCCAGCATTTT | CASSLARDNQPQHF
TRBJ2-7 | TRBV11-3 | . | TRBD2 | TGTGCCAGCAGCGGAACGTCCGGGGGGACCTACGAGCAGTACTTC | CASSGTSGGTYEQYF
TRBJ2-2 | TRBV2 | . | . | TGTGCCAGCAGGGAGGACTTTTCCACCGGGGAGCTGTTTTTT | CASREDFSTGELFF
TRBJ1-1 | TRBV2 | . | . | TGTGCCAGCAGTGGGTCAGGGGAGAGTCTGAACACTGAAGCTTTCTTT | CASSGSGESLNTEAFF
TRBJ2-1 | TRBV5-1 | . | TRBD1 | TGCGCCAGCAGCTTGGCCGGGACAGGGGGTCATGAGCAGTTCTTC | CASSLAGTGGHEQFF
TRBJ2-1 | TRBV7-9 | . | TRBD2 | TGTGCCAGCAGCACTGGGACTAGCGGGGCCAATGAGCAGTTCTTC | CASSTGTSGANEQFF
TRBJ2-5 | TRBV5-1 | . | . | TGCGCCAGCAGCCCAGGACTGCCGAAAGAGACCCAGTACTTC | CASSPGLPKETQYF
TRBJ1-2 | TRBV5-4 | . | TRBD1 | TGTGCCAGCTCTGGACAGGGAGAAATCTATGGCTACACCTTC | CASSGQGEIYGYTF
TRBJ2-1 | TRBV3-1/TRBV3-2 | . | . | TGTGCCAGCAGCCCAGGTTCAGCAAGTGAGCAGTTCTTC | CASSPGSASEQFF
TRBJ1-2 | TRBV6-4 | few | . | TGTGCCAGCAGTGATCTCTCAGGGGCAAGTGGCTACACCTTC | CASSDLSGASGYTF
TRBJ1-2 | TRBV5-1 | . | TRBD1 | TGCGCCAGCAGCCAACAGGGGGCGGACGGCTACACCTTC | CASSQQGADGYTF
TRBJ2-7 | TRBV10-3 | . | TRBD1 | TGTGCCATCGGAGGGACAGGTTACGAGCAGTACTTC | CAIGGTGYEQYF
TRBJ1-1 | TRBV7-2 | . | TRBD1 | TGTGCCAGCAGCGCCGACAGGGGACTTGCTGAAGCTTTCTTT | CASSADRGLAEAFF
TRBJ1-5 | TRBV7-9 | . | . | TGTGCCAGCAGCCCAGGTCTCTCCTCACGCGGCAATCAGCCCCAGCATTTT | CASSPGLSSRGNQPQHF
TRBJ1-1 | TRBV5-8 | once | . | TGTGCCAGCAGCTTGCGAGGCCGGAACACTGAAGCTTTCTTT | CASSLRGRNTEAFF
TRBJ1-6 | TRBV5-1 | once | TRBD1 | TGCGCCAGCAGCACAGGGACAGGGGCGCGAAATTCACCCCTCCACTTT | CASSTGTGARNSPLHF
TRBJ1-5 | TRBV7-2 | once | . | TGTGCCAGCGGCGGGTACAATCAGCCCCAGCATTTT | CASGGYNQPQHF
TRBJ1-2 | TRBV29-1 | . | . | TGCAGCGTTGTAGGGGGTAACTATGGCTACACCTTC | CSVVGGNYGYTF
TRBJ1-6 | TRBV5-4 | . | . | TGTGCCAGCAGCTTGGTACAGACACCTAATTCACCCCTCCACTTT | CASSLVQTPNSPLHF
TRBJ2-7 | TRBV6-5 | . | TRBD2 | TGTGCCAGCAGTTTGGGACTAGCGGGGCTTTCCTACGAGCAGTACTTC | CASSLGLAGLSYEQYF
TRBJ1-2 | TRBV28 | . | . | TGTGCCAGCAGTTTGGGGGGGGCGCAAGACTATGGCTACACCTTC | CASSLGGAQDYGYTF
TRBJ2-1 | TRBV10-3 | . | TRBD1 | TGTGCCATCAGTCTACTACAGGGGGCGGACAATGAGCAGTTCTTC | CAISLLQGADNEQFF
TRBJ2-2 | TRBV6-5 | . | TRBD2 | TGTGCCAGCATACCAGCGGGGAACGGGGAGCTGTTTTTT | CASIPAGNGELFF
TRBJ1-5 | TRBV19 | . | . | TGTGCCAGTAGTATACATAAACGGACGGGAGGAAATCAGCCCCAGCATTTT | CASSIHKRTGGNQPQHF
TRBJ2-7 | TRBV5-1 | . | TRBD1 | TGCGCCAGCAGCCGGGGACAGGGCGGACTGCTCTACGAGCAGTACTTC | CASSRGQGGLLYEQYF
TRBJ1-1 | TRBV7-3 | . | . | TGTGCCAGCAGCGCCTCCGGGTCCCAATCGAACACTGAAGCTTTCTTT | CASSASGSQSNTEAFF
TRBJ2-3 | TRBV11-2 | once | TRBD2 | TGTGCCAGCAGCCCTAGGCTAGCGGGAGATACGCAGTATTTT | CASSPRLAGDTQYF
TRBJ1-1 | TRBV13 | . | . | TGTGCCAGCAGCACATACCGGGAAGGTACGCCTGAAGCTTTCTTT | CASSTYREGTPEAFF
TRBJ2-4 | TRBV6-2/TRBV6-3 | . | TRBD2 | TGTGCCAGCAGTTATACGGGAGGCAAAAACATTCAGTACTTC | CASSYTGGKNIQYF
TRBJ1-6 | TRBV19 | . | TRBD1 | TGTGCCAGTGGAACCGGGACAGATAATTCACCCCTCCACTTT | CASGTGTDNSPLHF
TRBJ2-5 | TRBV19 | . | . | TGTGCCAGTAGTATAGATCTAGACAGCCAAGAGACCCAGTACTTC | CASSIDLDSQETQYF
TRBJ1-6 | TRBV27 | few | . | TGTGCCAGCCGCCGCGATCCAGGGAAATCACCCCTCCACTTT | CASRRDPGKSPLHF
TRBJ2-1 | TRBV5-1 | . | TRBD2 | TGCGCCAGCAGCCCCGGGGGGGTTAATGAGCAGTTCTTC | CASSPGGVNEQFF